This T cell receptor (beta chain) was recorded in a study of cytotoxic CD8 clonotypes in ibrutinib-treated CLL. In the study overall: A mean of around 260,000 productive templates and over 75,000 productive rearrangements was obtained per sample.

About this clone: What it binds is unknown.

Notes on the study in general: Measured clonality at baseline was greater than in age-matched healthy donors and tracked with circulating CD8+ T-cell counts.

Clones were read by immunoSEQ multiplex PCR, and TCRdb kept only the in-frame ones, dropping some. The sample includes about 57,000 clones, 56% of them seen just once. This TCR came from a human donor with chronic lymphocytic leukemia. Sequencing was performed on PBMCs, taken after 24 months of ibrutinib treatment.

CDR3 amino acids: CASSPGQGWAGELFF. Here the CDR3 DNA reads TGTGCCAGCTCACCAGGACAGGGCTGGGCCGGGGAGCTGTTTTTT. This chain connects TRBV18 to TRBJ2-2; 8 positions match TRBD1. Germline assignment: CDR1 KGHSH and CDR2 LQKENI. J gave up 6 bases and V 2 bases, and 5 bases lay outside the gene matches. The CDR3 is 15 residues long.